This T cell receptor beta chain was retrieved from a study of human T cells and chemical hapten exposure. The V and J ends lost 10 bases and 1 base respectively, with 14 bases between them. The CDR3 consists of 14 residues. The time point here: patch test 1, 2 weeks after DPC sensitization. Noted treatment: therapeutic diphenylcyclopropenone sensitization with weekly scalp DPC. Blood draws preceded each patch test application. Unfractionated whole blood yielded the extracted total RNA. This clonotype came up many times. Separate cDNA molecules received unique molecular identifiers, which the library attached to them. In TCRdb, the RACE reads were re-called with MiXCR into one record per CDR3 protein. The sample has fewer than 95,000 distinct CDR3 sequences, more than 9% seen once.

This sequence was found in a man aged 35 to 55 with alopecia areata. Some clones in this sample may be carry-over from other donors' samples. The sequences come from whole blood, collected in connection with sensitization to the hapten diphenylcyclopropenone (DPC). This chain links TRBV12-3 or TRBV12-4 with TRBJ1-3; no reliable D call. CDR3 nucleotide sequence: TGTGCCACCCTGGCTATAAGGTCTGGAAACACCATATATTTT. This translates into CATLAIRSGNTIYF.